These T cell receptor beta chains were read from a single sample in a study of T-cell reconstitution after alpha-beta-depleted transplantation in children. TCRdb used MiXCR to reprocess the PCR reads, holding one entry per CDR3 protein. Among some 500,000 distinct CDR3 sequences listed, around 20% were seen once. The source material was PBMCs from the stem cell graft donor, sampled from the stem cell graft. The receptor source for this set is a human donor who donated a stem cell graft to a child with acute lymphoblastic leukemia. Both conserved end residues are part of each CDR3. D genes are given only for firm matches. Some rows have no size entry. The others give once, few or many, or a class for an expanded clone.

size	D	J	V	DNA	CDR3
few	-	TRBJ2-7	TRBV5-1	TGCGCCAGCAGCTTGGGTTTTAGCCAACCCTACGAGCAGTACTTC	CASSLGFSQPYEQYF
few	-	TRBJ1-6	TRBV20-1	TGCAGTGCTAGAGCCAAGCCAGGGGATTTGAGTTCACCCCTCCACTTT	CSARAKPGDLSSPLHF
-	-	TRBJ2-4	TRBV7-8	TGTGCCAGCAGCTTATTCGGTCCTAAAAACATTCAGTACTTC	CASSLFGPKNIQYF
few	-	TRBJ2-1	TRBV12-3/TRBV12-4	TGTGCCAGCAGTCCTGCCCTCAGCAGATACAATGAGCAGTTCTTC	CASSPALSRYNEQFF
few	TRBD1	TRBJ2-7	TRBV20-1	TGCAGTGCTAGGAGCCTTGGGACAGGACCTGAAGGGCAGTACTTC	CSARSLGTGPEGQYF
-	TRBD2	TRBJ2-1	TRBV7-2	TGTGCCAGCAGCTTCGGGAGGGTTAGCTCCTACAATGAGCAGTTCTTC	CASSFGRVSSYNEQFF
-	-	TRBJ2-2	TRBV5-1	TGCGCCAGCAGCTTGGGACAGGCTGCACGATTCGCCGGGGAGCTGTTTTTT	CASSLGQAARFAGELFF
few	TRBD1	TRBJ1-2	TRBV29-1	TGCAGCGTCAAGATTCAACAGGGGGTAACCTACACCTTC	CSVKIQQGVTYTF
-	-	TRBJ2-7	TRBV10-3	TGTGCCATCAGTGAACCCAGTCGCGAGCAGTACTTC	CAISEPSREQYF
-	-	TRBJ1-1	TRBV7-3	TGTGCCAGCACCTTATCCCCCGGTGGTACTGAAGCTTTCTTT	CASTLSPGGTEAFF
few	-	TRBJ1-5	TRBV7-9	TGTGCCAGCAGCGGGGTCTACAATCAGCCCCAGCATTTT	CASSGVYNQPQHF
few	-	TRBJ2-7	TRBV5-8	TGTGCCAGCAGCTTCGGGGAGGCCCGCGAGCAGTACTTC	CASSFGEAREQYF
few	TRBD2	TRBJ2-7	TRBV7-6	TGTGCCAGCAGCCCCGGGACTAGCGGGCTTAGCTCCTACGAGCAGTACTTC	CASSPGTSGLSSYEQYF
few	TRBD2	TRBJ2-5	TRBV7-8	TGTGCCAGCAGCTTACCACCTTGGGGGAGGGGAGAGACCCAGTACTTC	CASSLPPWGRGETQYF
few	-	TRBJ2-2	TRBV27	TGTGCCAGCAGCGGCCGCTTCGAGGGTTCCGGGGAGCTGTTTTTT	CASSGRFEGSGELFF
-	TRBD2	TRBJ2-7	TRBV6-2/TRBV6-3	TGTGCCAGCAGTGTACTAGCGGGAGGCGACTTCTCCTACGAGCAGTACTTC	CASSVLAGGDFSYEQYF
-	-	TRBJ1-5	TRBV19	TGTGCCAGTAGTAGGGGGGGGTCTTTAAGCGATCGCAATCAGCCCCAGCATTTT	CASSRGGSLSDRNQPQHF
-	-	TRBJ2-2	TRBV18	TGTGCCAGCTCCCTAGGCAGGACGAACACCGGGGAGCTGTTTTTT	CASSLGRTNTGELFF
few	TRBD2	TRBJ2-3	TRBV6-1	TGTGCCAGCAGTGCCCCACCGGGGACTAGCGGGAGGGACATCTACACAGATACGCAGTATTTT	CASSAPPGTSGRDIYTDTQYF
-	-	TRBJ2-1	TRBV28	TGTGCCAGCAGTCAAGATTACAAAGTGGGGTACAATGAGCAGTTCTTC	CASSQDYKVGYNEQFF
-	-	TRBJ2-7	TRBV7-8	TGTGCCAGCAGCTTAGGGGGGTCAGGAGAAAACGAGCAGTACTTC	CASSLGGSGENEQYF
few	-	TRBJ1-1	TRBV5-6	TGTGCCAGCAGCTTGGGGGTGGCGAACACTGAAGCTTTCTTT	CASSLGVANTEAFF
-	TRBD2	TRBJ2-1	TRBV20-1	TGCAGTGCAACAGGACTAGCGGGAGGGCCGGGTTTCTACAATGAGCAGTTCTTC	CSATGLAGGPGFYNEQFF
-	TRBD2	TRBJ2-1	TRBV5-1	TGCGCCAGCAGCTTGGTACCGGGACTAGCGGGAGAGAATGAGCAGTTCTTC	CASSLVPGLAGENEQFF
few	TRBD2	TRBJ2-3	TRBV7-2	TGTGCCAGCAGGCCGCCGGGACTAGCGGGTGATACGCAGTATTTT	CASRPPGLAGDTQYF
-	-	TRBJ2-1	TRBV2	TGTGCCAGCAGTGAGGAGGGAGGCTCCTACAATGAGCAGTTCTTC	CASSEEGGSYNEQFF
-	-	TRBJ1-1	TRBV27	TGTGCCAGCGGGGAACGGGCTGAAGCTTTCTTT	CASGERAEAFF
-	TRBD1	TRBJ1-4	TRBV3-1	TGTGCCAGCAGCCTGTGGACAGGACGGGGTGAAAAACTGTTTTTT	CASSLWTGRGEKLFF
-	-	TRBJ1-1	TRBV5-1	TGCGCCAGCAGCTCAACTTCTGAAGCTTTCTTT	CASSSTSEAFF
-	-	TRBJ2-2	TRBV9	TGTGCCAGCAGCGTAGATGGTAGCGGTGGCACCGGGGAGCTGTTTTTT	CASSVDGSGGTGELFF
-	-	TRBJ1-2	TRBV13	TGTGCCAGCACCCTACTGGGCGGCGGTTCTAATGGCTACACCTTC	CASTLLGGGSNGYTF
few	TRBD2	TRBJ2-1	TRBV7-3	TGTGCCAGCAGCCCAAACAGCCTAGCGGGAGGGAATGAGCAGTTCTTC	CASSPNSLAGGNEQFF
-	TRBD2	TRBJ2-1	TRBV2	TGTGCCAGCAGCGACGCCGGGAGGGTTCAGTTCTTC	CASSDAGRVQFF
-	-	TRBJ2-1	TRBV9	TGTGCCAGCAGCGCCCCATCTACTAGCTACAATGAGCAGTTCTTC	CASSAPSTSYNEQFF
few	-	TRBJ2-1	TRBV9	TGTGCCAGCAGCACCAGGTTGGGATCGTCCAATGAGCAGTTCTTC	CASSTRLGSSNEQFF
-	TRBD1	TRBJ2-7	TRBV7-9	TGTGCCAGCAGCCCACCTGCCGGGACAGGGGAATACGAGCAGTACTTC	CASSPPAGTGEYEQYF
-	-	TRBJ1-1	TRBV5-1	TGCGCCAGCAGCTTCCAAGGGACACCGAACACTGAAGCTTTCTTT	CASSFQGTPNTEAFF
-	TRBD1	TRBJ2-5	TRBV15	TGTGCCACCATGAGGACAGGGGGCTATGAGACCCAGTACTTC	CATMRTGGYETQYF
-	-	TRBJ2-1	TRBV6-5	TGTGCCAGCAGTTGGAGCGGGCCTCGGGTCGACAATGAGCAGTTCTTC	CASSWSGPRVDNEQFF
few	-	TRBJ2-1	TRBV4-1	TGCGCCAGCAGCCAAGGACTAGTCGGGAATGAGCAGTTCTTC	CASSQGLVGNEQFF
-	-	TRBJ1-4	TRBV10-3	TGTGCGGTGGGGGAAGCTGAAAAACTGTTTTTT	CAVGEAEKLFF
-	TRBD2	TRBJ2-1	TRBV11-2	TGTGCCAGCAGCGTGACTAGCGTAGGGGGGCAGTTCTTC	CASSVTSVGGQFF
few	TRBD2	TRBJ2-7	TRBV20-1	TGCAGTGCTAGCCCCTGGTTAGCGGGTAGTTACGAGCAGTACTTC	CSASPWLAGSYEQYF
-	-	TRBJ1-5	TRBV6-1	TGTGCCAGCAGTGAAAGGGAGCCCCAGCATTTT	CASSEREPQHF
once	-	TRBJ1-1	TRBV21-1	TGTGCCAGCAGCAAACGTCCAGGGGGCGCTGAAGCTTTCTTT	CASSKRPGGAEAFF
few	-	TRBJ2-7	TRBV11-1	TGTGCCAGCAGCCCGCGACTTAGTCGGGGCGAGCAGTACTTC	CASSPRLSRGEQYF
many	TRBD1	TRBJ1-1	TRBV2	TGTGCCAGCAGTGATGAGACAGGGGGCTATAACACTGAAGCTTTCTTT	CASSDETGGYNTEAFF
-	-	TRBJ1-2	TRBV7-8	TGTGCCAGCAGCTCGTTTAACGAACGGGGGTGGGATGGCTACACCTTC	CASSSFNERGWDGYTF
-	-	TRBJ2-1	TRBV12-3/TRBV12-4	TGTGCCAGCAGTTCCCAGGACCGAGGTGTGGGGGAGCAGTTCTTC	CASSSQDRGVGEQFF
-	TRBD1	TRBJ1-1	TRBV19	TGTGCCAGTAGTATGATTCAGGGGGGGACTGAAGCTTTCTTT	CASSMIQGGTEAFF
few	-	TRBJ1-2	TRBV20-1	TGCAGTGCCCCAGTTGAATATGGCTACACCTTC	CSAPVEYGYTF
-	-	TRBJ2-7	TRBV5-1	TGCGCCAGCAGCTTGGGCCGGCCGAATAACGAGCAGTACTTC	CASSLGRPNNEQYF
-	-	TRBJ2-2	TRBV30	TGTGCCTGGAGTCCAGACGTTTACACCGGGGAGCTGTTTTTT	CAWSPDVYTGELFF
few	-	TRBJ1-2	TRBV11-2	TGTGCCAGCAGTTTAGCAGGGCCTGCTAACTATGGCTACACCTTC	CASSLAGPANYGYTF
-	TRBD2	TRBJ2-1	TRBV20-1	TGCAGTGCTAGAGTTTCGGGGGGAGCATTGGATGAGCAGTTCTTC	CSARVSGGALDEQFF
few	-	TRBJ1-4	TRBV12-3/TRBV12-4	TGTGCCAGCAGCCGCGAGGAGGGTGAGGAACTGTTTTTT	CASSREEGEELFF
few	-	TRBJ1-1	TRBV18	TGTGCCAGCTCGAAGGGCACTGAAGCTTTCTTT	CASSKGTEAFF